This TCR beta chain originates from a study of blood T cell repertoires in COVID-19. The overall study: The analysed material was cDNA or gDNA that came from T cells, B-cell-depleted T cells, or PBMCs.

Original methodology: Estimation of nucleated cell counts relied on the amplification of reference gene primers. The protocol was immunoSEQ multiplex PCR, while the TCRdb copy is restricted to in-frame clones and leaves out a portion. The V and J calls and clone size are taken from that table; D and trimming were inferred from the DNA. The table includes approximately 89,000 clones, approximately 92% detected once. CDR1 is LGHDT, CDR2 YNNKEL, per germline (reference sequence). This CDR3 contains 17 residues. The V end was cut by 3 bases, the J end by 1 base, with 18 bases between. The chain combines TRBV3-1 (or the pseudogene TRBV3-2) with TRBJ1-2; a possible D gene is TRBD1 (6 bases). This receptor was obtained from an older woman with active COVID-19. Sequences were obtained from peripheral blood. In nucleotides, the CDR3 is TGTGCCAGCAGCCAGATCTCGGACAGATCCTATAACTATGGCTACACCTTC. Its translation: CASSQISDRSYNYGYTF.